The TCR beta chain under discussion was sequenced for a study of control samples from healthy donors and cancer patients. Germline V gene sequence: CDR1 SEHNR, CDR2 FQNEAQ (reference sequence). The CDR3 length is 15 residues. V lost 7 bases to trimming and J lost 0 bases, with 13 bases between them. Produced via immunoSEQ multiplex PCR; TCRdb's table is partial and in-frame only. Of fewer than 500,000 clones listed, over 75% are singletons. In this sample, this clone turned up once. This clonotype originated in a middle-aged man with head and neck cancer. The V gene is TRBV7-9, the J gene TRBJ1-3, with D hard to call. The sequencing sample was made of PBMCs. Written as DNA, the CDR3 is TGTGCCAGCACCCCGGGTAGGGCCTCTGGAAACACCATATATTTT. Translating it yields CASTPGRASGNTIYF.